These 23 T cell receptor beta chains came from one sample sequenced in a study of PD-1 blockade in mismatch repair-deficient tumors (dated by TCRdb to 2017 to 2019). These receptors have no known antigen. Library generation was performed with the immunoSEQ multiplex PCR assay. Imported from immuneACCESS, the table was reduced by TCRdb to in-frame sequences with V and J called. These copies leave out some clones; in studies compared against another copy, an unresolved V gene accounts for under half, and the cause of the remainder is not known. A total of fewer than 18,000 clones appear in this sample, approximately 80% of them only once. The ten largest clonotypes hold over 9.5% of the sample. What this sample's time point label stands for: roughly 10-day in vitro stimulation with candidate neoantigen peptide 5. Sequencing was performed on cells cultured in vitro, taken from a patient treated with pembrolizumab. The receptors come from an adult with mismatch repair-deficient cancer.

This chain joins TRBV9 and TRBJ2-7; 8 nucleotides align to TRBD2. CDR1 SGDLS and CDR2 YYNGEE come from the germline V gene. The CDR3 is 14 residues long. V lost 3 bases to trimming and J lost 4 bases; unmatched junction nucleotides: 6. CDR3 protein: CASSGAGGRYEQYF. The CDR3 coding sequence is TGTGCCAGCAGCGGCGCGGGAGGACGATACGAGCAGTACTTC.

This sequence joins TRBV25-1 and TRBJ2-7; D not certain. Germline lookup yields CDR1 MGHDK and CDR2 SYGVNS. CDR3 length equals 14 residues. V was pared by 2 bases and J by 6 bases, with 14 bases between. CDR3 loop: CASSEAASGGEQYF. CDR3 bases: TGTGCCAGCAGTGAAGCGGCGTCGGGCGGCGAGCAGTACTTC.

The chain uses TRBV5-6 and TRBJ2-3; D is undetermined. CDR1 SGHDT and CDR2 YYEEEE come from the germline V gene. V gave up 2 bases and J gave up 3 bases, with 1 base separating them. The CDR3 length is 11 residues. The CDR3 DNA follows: TGTGCCAGCAGCTTAACAGATACGCAGTATTTT. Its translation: CASSLTDTQYF.

The CDR3 DNA reads as TGTGCCAGTAGTATAGCCCTCCGGGGACTAGACTACGAGCAGTACTTC. This encodes CASSIALRGLDYEQYF. The chain carries TRBV19 and TRBJ2-7; 8 positions match TRBD2. This CDR3 comprises 16 residues. V lost 1 base to trimming and J lost 3 bases; unmatched junction nucleotides: 8. From germline, CDR1 is LNHDA and CDR2 SQIVND (reference sequence).

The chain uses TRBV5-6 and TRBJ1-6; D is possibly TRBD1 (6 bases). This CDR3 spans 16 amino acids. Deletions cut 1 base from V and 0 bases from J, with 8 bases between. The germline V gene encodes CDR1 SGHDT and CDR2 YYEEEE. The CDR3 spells CASSLRGSSYNSPLHF. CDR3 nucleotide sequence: TGTGCCAGCAGCTTGAGGGGGAGCTCCTATAATTCACCCCTCCACTTT.

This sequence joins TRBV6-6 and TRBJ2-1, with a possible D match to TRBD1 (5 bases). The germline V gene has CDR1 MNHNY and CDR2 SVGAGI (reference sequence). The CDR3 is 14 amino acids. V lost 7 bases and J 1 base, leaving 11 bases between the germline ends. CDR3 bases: TGTGCCAGCACCACCGACAGATCCTACAATGAGCAGTTCTTC. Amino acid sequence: CASTTDRSYNEQFF.

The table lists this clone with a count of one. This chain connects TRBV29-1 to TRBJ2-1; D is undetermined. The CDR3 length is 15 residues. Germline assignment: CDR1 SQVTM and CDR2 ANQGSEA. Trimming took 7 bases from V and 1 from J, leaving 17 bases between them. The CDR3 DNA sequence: TGCAGCGCCAAAGGCAGGTTCGAGTCCTACAATGAGCAGTTCTTC. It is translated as CSAKGRFESYNEQFF.

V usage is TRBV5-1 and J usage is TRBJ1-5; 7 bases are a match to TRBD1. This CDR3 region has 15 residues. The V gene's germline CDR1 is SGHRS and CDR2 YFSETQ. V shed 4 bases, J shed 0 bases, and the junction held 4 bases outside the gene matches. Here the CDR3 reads CASSAQGGSNQPQHF. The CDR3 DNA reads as TGCGCCAGCAGCGCGCAGGGGGGTAGCAATCAGCCCCAGCATTTT.

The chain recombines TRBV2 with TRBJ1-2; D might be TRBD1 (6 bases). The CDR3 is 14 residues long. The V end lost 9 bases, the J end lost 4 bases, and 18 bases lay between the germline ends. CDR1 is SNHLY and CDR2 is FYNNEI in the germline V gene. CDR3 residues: CARTQGVLSYGYTF. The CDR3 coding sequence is TGTGCCAGGACACAGGGTGTGCTGTCCTATGGCTACACCTTC.

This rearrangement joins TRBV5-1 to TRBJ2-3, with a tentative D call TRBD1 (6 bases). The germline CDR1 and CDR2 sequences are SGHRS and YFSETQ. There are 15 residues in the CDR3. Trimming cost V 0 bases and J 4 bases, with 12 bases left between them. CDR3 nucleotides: TGCGCCAGCAGCTTGGGTCAGGGGCAGGCAGATACGCAGTATTTT. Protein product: CASSLGQGQADTQYF.

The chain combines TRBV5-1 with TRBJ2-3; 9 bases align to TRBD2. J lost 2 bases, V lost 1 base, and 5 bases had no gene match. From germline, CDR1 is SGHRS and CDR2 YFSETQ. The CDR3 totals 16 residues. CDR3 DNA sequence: TGCGCCAGCAGCTTGTCCCTAGCGGGACTCACAGATACGCAGTATTTT. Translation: CASSLSLAGLTDTQYF.

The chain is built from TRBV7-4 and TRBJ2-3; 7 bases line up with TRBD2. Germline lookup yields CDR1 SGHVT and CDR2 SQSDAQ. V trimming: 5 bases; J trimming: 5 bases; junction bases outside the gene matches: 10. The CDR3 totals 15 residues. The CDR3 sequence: CASSPRAGPLDTQYF. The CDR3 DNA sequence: TGTGCCAGCAGCCCCCGAGCGGGGCCATTAGATACGCAGTATTTT.

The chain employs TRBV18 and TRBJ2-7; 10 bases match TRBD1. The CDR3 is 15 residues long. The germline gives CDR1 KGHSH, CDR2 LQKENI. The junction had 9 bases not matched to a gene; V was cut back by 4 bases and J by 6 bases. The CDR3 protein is CASSLTGTGVGEQYF. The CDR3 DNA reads TGTGCCAGCTCACTCACCGGGACAGGGGTCGGCGAGCAGTACTTC. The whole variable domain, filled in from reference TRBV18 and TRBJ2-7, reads NAGVMQNPRHLVRRRGQEARLRCSPMKGHSHVYWYRQLPEEGLKFMVYLQKENIIDESGMPKERFSAEFPKEGPSILRIQQVVRGDSAAYFCASSLTGTGVGEQYFGPGTRLTVT.

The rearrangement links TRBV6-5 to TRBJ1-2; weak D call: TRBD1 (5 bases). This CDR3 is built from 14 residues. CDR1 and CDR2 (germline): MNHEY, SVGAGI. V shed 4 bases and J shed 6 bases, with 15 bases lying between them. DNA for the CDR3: TGTGCCAGCAGTTCCGGGACCCATGAAAATGGCTACACCTTC. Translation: CASSSGTHENGYTF.

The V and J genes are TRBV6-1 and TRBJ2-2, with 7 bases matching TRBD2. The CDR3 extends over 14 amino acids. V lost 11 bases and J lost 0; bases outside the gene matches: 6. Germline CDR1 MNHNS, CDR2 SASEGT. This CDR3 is CAAAGRANTGELFF. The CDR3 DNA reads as TGTGCCGCGGCGGGGAGGGCGAACACCGGGGAGCTGTTTTTT.

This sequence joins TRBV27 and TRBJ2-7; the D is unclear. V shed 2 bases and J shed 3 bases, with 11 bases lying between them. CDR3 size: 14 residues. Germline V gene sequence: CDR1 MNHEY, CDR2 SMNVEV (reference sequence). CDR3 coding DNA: TGTGCCAGCAGTTTAAAGTCCAAGTACTACGAGCAGTACTTC. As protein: CASSLKSKYYEQYF.

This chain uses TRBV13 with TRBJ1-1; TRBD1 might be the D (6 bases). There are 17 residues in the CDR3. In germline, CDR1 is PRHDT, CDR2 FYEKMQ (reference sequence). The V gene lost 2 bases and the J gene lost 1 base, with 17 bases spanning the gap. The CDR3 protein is CASSLWRHGQKNTEAFF. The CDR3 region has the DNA TGTGCCAGCAGCTTATGGAGACACGGACAGAAGAACACTGAAGCTTTCTTT.

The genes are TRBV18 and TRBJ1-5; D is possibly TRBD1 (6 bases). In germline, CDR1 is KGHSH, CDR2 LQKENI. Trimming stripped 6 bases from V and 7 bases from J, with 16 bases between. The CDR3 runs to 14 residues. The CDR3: CASSPASRGQPQHF. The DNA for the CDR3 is TGTGCCAGCTCCCCCGCTTCGAGGGGGCAGCCCCAGCATTTT. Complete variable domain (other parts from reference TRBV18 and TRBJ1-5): NAGVMQNPRHLVRRRGQEARLRCSPMKGHSHVYWYRQLPEEGLKFMVYLQKENIIDESGMPKERFSAEFPKEGPSILRIQQVVRGDSAAYFCASSPASRGQPQHFGDGTRLSIL.

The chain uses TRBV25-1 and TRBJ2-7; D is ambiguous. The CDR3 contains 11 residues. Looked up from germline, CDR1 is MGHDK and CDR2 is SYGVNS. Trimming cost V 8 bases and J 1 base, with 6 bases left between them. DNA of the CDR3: TGTGCCAGCGGACGGTCCTACGAGCAGTACTTC. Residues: CASGRSYEQYF.

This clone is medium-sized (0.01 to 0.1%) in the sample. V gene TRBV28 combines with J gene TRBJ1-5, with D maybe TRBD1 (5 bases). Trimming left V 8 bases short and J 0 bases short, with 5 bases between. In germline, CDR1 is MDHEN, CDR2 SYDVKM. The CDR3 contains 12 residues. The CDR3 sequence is CASQGSNQPQHF. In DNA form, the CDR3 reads TGTGCCAGCCAGGGTAGCAATCAGCCCCAGCATTTT.

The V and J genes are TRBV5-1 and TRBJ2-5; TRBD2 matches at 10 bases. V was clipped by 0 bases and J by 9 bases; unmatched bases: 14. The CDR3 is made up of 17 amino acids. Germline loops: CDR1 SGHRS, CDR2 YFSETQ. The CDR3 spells CASSLGLAGAGEEAQYF. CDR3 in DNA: TGCGCCAGCAGCTTGGGGCTAGCGGGGGCCGGGGAGGAGGCCCAGTACTTC.

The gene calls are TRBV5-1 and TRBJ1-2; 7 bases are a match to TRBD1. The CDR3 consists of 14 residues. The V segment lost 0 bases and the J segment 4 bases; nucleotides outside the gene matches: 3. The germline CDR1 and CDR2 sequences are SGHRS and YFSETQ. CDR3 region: CASSLGQGGYGYTF. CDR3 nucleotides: TGCGCCAGCAGCTTGGGACAGGGTGGCTATGGCTACACCTTC.

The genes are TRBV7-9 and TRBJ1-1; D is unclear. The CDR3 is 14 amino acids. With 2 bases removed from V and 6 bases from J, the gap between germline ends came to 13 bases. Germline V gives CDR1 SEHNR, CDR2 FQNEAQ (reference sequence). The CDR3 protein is CASSLNQVDPEAFF. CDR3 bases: TGTGCCAGCAGCTTAAATCAGGTAGACCCTGAAGCTTTCTTT.